What follows is one T cell receptor (beta chain) and its context. Its specificity is not known. Measured with immunoSEQ multiplex PCR; TCRdb has only the in-frame clones, and not every one. The table records 99,000 or so clones, around 94% of them present only once. Germline V CDR1 and CDR2: SNHLY, FYNNEI. CDR3 length: 22 residues. V lost 2 bases to trimming and J lost 0 bases; unmatched junction nucleotides: 21. The data were taken from a study of OX40 agonist ivuxolimab in advanced cancers. Study-wide background: Hepatocellular carcinoma, melanoma, renal cell or head and neck cancer was diagnosed in the dose-escalation patients. Eligibility admitted prior anti-PD-1, anti-PD-L1 or anti-CTLA-4 therapy; roughly 39% had some.

Study-level findings and limits: Among the least clonally expanded were partial responders at 0.1-3.0 mg/kg. At 0.1 to 3.0 mg/kg, CD4+ and CD8+ blood T cells expanded clonally by week 6.

The chain combines TRBV2 with TRBJ1-5; TRBD1 matches at 8 bases. The sequencing here drew on CD4+ or CD8+ T cells sorted from blood, taken in a trial of the OX40 agonist ivuxolimab. The source is an adult with an advanced solid tumor such as melanoma, head and neck, liver or kidney cancer. DNA of the CDR3: TGTGCCAGCAGTGAATTGTACGCCACGGGGCAGGGGGCTTCTTATAGCAATCAGCCCCAGCATTTT. It yields the protein CASSELYATGQGASYSNQPQHF.